Listed here are 5 T cell receptor beta chains from one sample, sequenced in a study of PD-L1 blockade in urothelial cancer. Measured with immunoSEQ multiplex PCR; TCRdb has only the in-frame clones, and not every one. The sample includes 75,000 to 95,000 clones, around four fifths of them seen just once. Time point given: pretreatment peripheral blood. The specimen was PBMCs, collected around atezolizumab (anti-PD-L1) treatment. These receptors came from a middle-aged man with urothelial cancer.

The V call is TRBV10-3, the J call TRBJ2-7, with D possibly being TRBD1 (6 bases). Trimming removed 5 bases at V and 4 bases at J, with 12 bases between. Per the germline V gene, CDR1 is ENHRY and CDR2 is SYGVKD. This CDR3 has 13 residues. The CDR3 here is CAISPGAGYEQYF. CDR3 DNA: TGTGCCATCAGTCCAGGGGCAGGGTACGAGCAGTACTTC.

V gene TRBV7-2 combines with J gene TRBJ2-1, with 8 bases lining up with TRBD2. Germline V CDR1 and CDR2: SGHTA, FQGNSA. The V gene end was trimmed by 1 base and the J gene end by 8 bases; junction bases not matched to a gene: 4. CDR3 length: 14 amino acids. In DNA form, the CDR3 reads TGTGCCAGCAGCTTAGGGACTAGCAGCTATGAGCAGTTCTTC. Translating gives CASSLGTSSYEQFF.

The chain carries TRBV14 and TRBJ2-1; TRBD2 matches 11 bases. The CDR3 runs 15 residues. CDR1 is SGHDN and CDR2 is FVKESK in the germline V gene. V trimming: 0 bases; J trimming: 9 bases; junction bases outside the gene matches: 4. The DNA of the CDR3 is TGTGCCAGCAGCCAAGAGACACTAGCGGGAGTTGAGCAGTTCTTC. Its protein product is CASSQETLAGVEQFF.

This chain connects TRBV7-9 to TRBJ1-3; D not certain. From germline, CDR1 is SEHNR and CDR2 FQNEAQ (reference sequence). CDR3 length: 15 amino acids. Between the trimmed V and J ends, which lost 4 bases and 4 bases, there was a span of 14 bases. This chain's CDR3 is CASSSPRLGGNTIYF. CDR3 DNA sequence: TGTGCCAGCAGCTCCCCAAGGCTCGGGGGAAACACCATATATTTT.

The chain uses TRBV15 and TRBJ2-1; TRBD2 matches at 7 bases. The germline CDR1 and CDR2 sequences are LNHNV and YYDKDF (reference sequence). V dropped 1 base and J dropped 7; count of bases not matched to a gene: 10. The CDR3 has 16 amino acids. CDR3 loop: CATSRAGAGSGNEQFF. The CDR3 DNA follows: TGTGCCACCAGCAGAGCTGGAGCGGGAAGTGGGAATGAGCAGTTCTTC.